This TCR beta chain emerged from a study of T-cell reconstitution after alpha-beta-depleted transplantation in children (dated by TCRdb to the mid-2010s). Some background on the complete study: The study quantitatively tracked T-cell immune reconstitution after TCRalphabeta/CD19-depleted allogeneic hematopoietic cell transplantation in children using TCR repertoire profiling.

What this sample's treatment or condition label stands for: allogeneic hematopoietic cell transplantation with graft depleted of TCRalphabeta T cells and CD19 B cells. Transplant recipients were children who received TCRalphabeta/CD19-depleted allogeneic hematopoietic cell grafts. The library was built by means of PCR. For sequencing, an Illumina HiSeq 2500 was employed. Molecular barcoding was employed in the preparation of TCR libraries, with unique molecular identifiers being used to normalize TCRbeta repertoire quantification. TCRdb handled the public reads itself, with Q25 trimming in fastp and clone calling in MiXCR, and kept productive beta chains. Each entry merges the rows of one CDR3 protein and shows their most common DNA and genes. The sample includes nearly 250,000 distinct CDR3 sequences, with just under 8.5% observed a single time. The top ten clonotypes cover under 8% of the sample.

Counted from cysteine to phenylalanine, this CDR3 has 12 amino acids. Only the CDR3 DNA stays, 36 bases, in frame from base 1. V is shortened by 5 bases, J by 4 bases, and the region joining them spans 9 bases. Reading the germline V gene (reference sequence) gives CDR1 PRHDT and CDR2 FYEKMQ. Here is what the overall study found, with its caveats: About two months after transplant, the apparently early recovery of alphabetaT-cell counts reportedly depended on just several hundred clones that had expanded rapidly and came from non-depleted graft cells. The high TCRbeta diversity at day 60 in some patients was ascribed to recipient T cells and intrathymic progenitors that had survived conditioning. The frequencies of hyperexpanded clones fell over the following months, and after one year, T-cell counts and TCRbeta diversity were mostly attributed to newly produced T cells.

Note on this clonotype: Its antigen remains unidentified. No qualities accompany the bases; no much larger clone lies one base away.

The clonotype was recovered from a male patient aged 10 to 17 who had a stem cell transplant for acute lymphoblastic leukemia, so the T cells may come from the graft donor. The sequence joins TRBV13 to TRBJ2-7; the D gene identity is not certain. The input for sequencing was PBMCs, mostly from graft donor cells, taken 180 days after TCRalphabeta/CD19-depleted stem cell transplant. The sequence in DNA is TGTGCCAGCAGCGCTCAATCTTACGAGCAGTACTTC. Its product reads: CASSAQSYEQYF.